The 13 T cell receptor beta chains presented below share a single source sample, sequenced in a study of immune heterogeneity within non-small cell lung tumors. Multiplex PCR amplified the TCR beta CDR3 region. Its first round ran for approximately 11 cycles with 32 V and 13 J primers. TCRdb passed the multiplex PCR reads through MiXCR, listing each CDR3 protein once. The table lists some 30,000 distinct CDR3 sequences, approximately 30% of them singletons. The starting template was genomic DNA from bulk tumor, around 610 ng per sample. Taken during surgery, several biopsies per primary tumor were spaced as far apart as possible within the tumor mass. The patients were newly diagnosed with non-small cell lung cancer, had not been treated, and had curative surgery. The sample consisted of lung tumor tissue. These receptors were obtained from a middle-aged man with non-small cell lung cancer.

This clonotype was recorded a few times. The rearrangement links TRBV14 to TRBJ1-1; D might be TRBD1 (5 bases). V was pared by 2 bases and J by 4 bases, with 8 bases between. CDR3 size: 13 residues. Germline V CDR1 and CDR2: SGHDN, FVKESK. The CDR3 nucleotides read TGTGCCAGCAGCCAACAGGGTGGCACTGAAGCTTTCTTT. It is translated as CASSQQGGTEAFF.

The J gene is TRBJ2-1, the V gene TRBV6-1, with D perhaps matching TRBD2 (6 bases). Germline loops: CDR1 MNHNS, CDR2 SASEGT. The CDR3 is 10 amino acids. Trimming cost V 7 bases and J 15 bases, with 13 bases left between them. The CDR3 DNA reads TGTGCCAGCAAGCGGGTGGCTATGTTCTTC. Its translation: CASKRVAMFF.

This clonotype showed up just a few times. The V and J genes are TRBV30 and TRBJ2-1, with D tentatively TRBD1 or TRBD2 (5 bases each). The length of the CDR3 is 15 residues. Per germline, CDR1 GTSNPN and CDR2 SVGIG (reference sequence). V was pared by 0 bases and J by 3 bases, with 12 bases between. CDR3 residues: CAWSVGDPIYNEQFF. CDR3 sequence (DNA): TGTGCCTGGAGTGTTGGGGACCCGATCTACAATGAGCAGTTCTTC. The entire variable domain, with the rest obtained from reference TRBV30 and TRBJ2-1, is as follows: SQTIHQWPATLVQPVGSPLSLECTVEGTSNPNLYWYRQAAGRGLQLLFYSVGIGQISSEVPQNLSASRPQDRQFILSSKKLLLSDSGFYLCAWSVGDPIYNEQFFGPGTRLTVL.

This clonotype occurred a few times. The chain links TRBV20-1 to TRBJ2-5; D perhaps matches TRBD2 (7 bases). V lost 2 bases and J lost 5, with 21 bases in between. Germline V gene lookup returns CDR1 DFQATT and CDR2 SNEGSKA (reference sequence). This CDR3 is built from 16 residues. CDR3: CSARPLPGGAGETQYF. As DNA, the CDR3 is TGCAGTGCTAGACCCCTCCCGGGGGGCGCAGGGGAGACCCAGTACTTC.

This clonotype was counted between two and nine times. The rearrangement uses TRBV3-1 and TRBJ1-1; 7 positions agree with TRBD1. The CDR3 is 12 amino acids. Per the germline V gene, CDR1 is LGHDT and CDR2 is YNNKEL (reference sequence). Trimming removed 5 bases from V and 4 bases from J; junction bases left unmatched: 1. CDR3 loop: CASSRQGTEAFF. The CDR3 coding sequence is TGTGCCAGCAGCAGACAGGGCACTGAAGCTTTCTTT.

The chain carries TRBV6-1 and TRBJ2-3; TRBD2 matches at 8 bases. V trimming: 9 bases; J trimming: 4 bases; junction bases outside the gene matches: 18. The CDR3 loop spans 17 amino acids. CDR1 and CDR2 from the germline V gene are MNHNS and SASEGT. In nucleotides, the CDR3 is TGTGCCAGTTCGTCACTAGCGGTGGGCTTTATTGCAGATACGCAGTATTTT. Protein sequence: CASSSLAVGFIADTQYF.

A few counts support this clonotype. The chain combines TRBV27 with TRBJ1-1; D may be TRBD1 (5 bases). The CDR3 covers 16 residues. Germline-derived CDR1 and CDR2 are MNHEY and SMNVEV (reference sequence). Trimming cost V 9 bases and J 2 bases, with 22 bases left between them. The CDR3 reads CARRPSPARTNTEAFF. DNA of the CDR3: TGTGCCAGACGCCCATCTCCGGCTCGGACAAACACTGAAGCTTTCTTT.

On this clonotype itself: This may be a read error, as it is one base from a much larger clone. This sequence joins TRBV11-1 and TRBJ2-1; no firm D call. The length of the CDR3 is 14 residues. Germline V lookup: CDR1 SGHAT, CDR2 FQDESV (reference sequence). CDR3 nucleotides: TGTGCCAGCAGCTTGACGCTTACCTACAATGAGAAGTTCTTC. It yields the protein CASSLTLTYNEKFF.

This clonotype showed up just a few times. The chain uses TRBV24-1 and TRBJ2-3, with D possibly matching TRBD2 (6 bases). V was trimmed by 1 base and J by 7 bases, leaving 14 bases between them. Germline V CDR1 and CDR2: KGHDR, SFDVKD. The CDR3 length is 15 residues. The CDR3 DNA reads as TGTGCCACCAGTGATTTTCGGGGGAATATGAATACGCAGTATTTT. Amino acids: CATSDFRGNMNTQYF.

On this clonotype itself: Just one base apart from a much larger clone, this may be a read error. This chain connects TRBV6-2 or TRBV6-3 to TRBJ2-7; possibly TRBD1 or TRBD2 for D (5 bases each). Looked up from germline, CDR1 is MNHEY and CDR2 is SVGEGT. The CDR3 runs 14 residues. CDR3 protein: CAGSSGADLPQQYF. CDR3 DNA: TGTGCCGGCAGTTCCGGGGCGGATCTCCCTCAGCAGTACTTC.

This clonotype was observed a few times. The chain is built from TRBV20-1 and TRBJ2-1, with 13 bases identical to TRBD2. Germline assignment: CDR1 DFQATT and CDR2 SNEGSKA (reference sequence). The CDR3 is made up of 16 amino acids. V lost 6 bases and J lost 7; bases outside the gene matches: 12. CDR3 bases: TGCAGTGCGAAAAGCCCCTCGACTAGCGGGGGGAATGAGCAGTTCTTC. Residues: CSAKSPSTSGGNEQFF.

CDR3 protein: CASRKGTGGHWEEKLFF. The CDR3, as DNA: TGTGCCAGCAGGAAGGGGACAGGGGGCCATTGGGAAGAAAAACTGTTTTTT. V usage is TRBV6-1 and J usage is TRBJ1-4, with 12 bases fitting TRBD1. V was pared by 6 bases and J by 8 bases, with 13 bases of the junction left unmatched. The CDR3 extends over 17 amino acids. Per germline, CDR1 MNHNS and CDR2 SASEGT.

This clonotype has just a few counts. The CDR3 end shows no conserved phenylalanine or tryptophan, and so a read error is likely. This chain joins TRBV20-1 and TRBJ2-7; D unresolved. CDR1 and CDR2 from the germline V gene are DFQATT and SNEGSKA (reference sequence). Trimming removed 0 bases from V and 2 bases from J, with 11 bases in between. This CDR3 region has 14 residues. CDR3 protein: CSARDLTDPYEQYL. The CDR3 region has the DNA TGCAGTGCTAGAGATCTGACGGACCCCTACGAGCAGTACCTC.